The sequence of this TCR beta chain was determined in a study of T cells in women clearing cervical HPV infection. Study-wide background: Case blood drawn at lesion detection; control blood after infection cleared.

Average input was around 1,200 ng genomic DNA for immunoSEQ TCR beta CDR3 amplification. Libraries were prepared by immunoSEQ multiplex PCR; TCRdb keeps only in-frame clonotypes and omits some of them. Listed are tens of thousands of clones; 9.5% to 10% falls within the top ten. Remarks on this clone: Its antigen is not known. With the read ending 3 residues before the CDR3 end, the germline J gene is used to fill in that end.

Dot-blot hybridization genotyped cervical HPV amplified with MY09/MY11 PCR. V lost 1 base and J lost 2, with 11 bases in between. Looked up from germline, CDR1 is DFQATT and CDR2 is SNEGSKA (reference sequence). The CDR3 contains 14 residues. Broader study findings: CIN3+ cases had significantly higher TCR repertoire richness than controls, but evenness did not differ.

The sample consisted of blood buffy coat. V gene TRBV20-1 combines with J gene TRBJ1-2, with D unclear. This clonotype was sampled from a woman between 18 and 75 years old with a cervical HPV16 infection that either progressed to CIN3+ or cleared (not recorded which). The CDR3 here is CSARVKDTNYGYTF. The part of the CDR3 DNA that was read is TGCAGTGCTAGAGTAAAAGACACCAACTATGGC.